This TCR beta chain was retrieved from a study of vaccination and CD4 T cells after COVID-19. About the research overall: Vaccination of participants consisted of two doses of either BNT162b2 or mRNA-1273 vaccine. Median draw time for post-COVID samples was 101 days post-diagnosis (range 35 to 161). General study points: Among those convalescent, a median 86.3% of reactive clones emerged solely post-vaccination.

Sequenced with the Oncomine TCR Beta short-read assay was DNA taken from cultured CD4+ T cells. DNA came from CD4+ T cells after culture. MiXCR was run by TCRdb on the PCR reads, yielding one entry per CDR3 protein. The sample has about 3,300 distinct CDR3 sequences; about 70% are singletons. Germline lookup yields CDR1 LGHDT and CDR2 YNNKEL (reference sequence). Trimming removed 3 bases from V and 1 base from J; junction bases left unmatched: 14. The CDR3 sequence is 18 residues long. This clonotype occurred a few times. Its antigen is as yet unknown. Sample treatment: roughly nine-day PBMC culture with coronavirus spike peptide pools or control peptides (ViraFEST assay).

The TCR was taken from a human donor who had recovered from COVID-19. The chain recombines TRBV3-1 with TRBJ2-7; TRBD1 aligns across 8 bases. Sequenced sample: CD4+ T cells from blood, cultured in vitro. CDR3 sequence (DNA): TGTGCCAGCAGCCATTCGCCTCGGACAGGGTATGGATCCTACGAGCAGTACTTC. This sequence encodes CASSHSPRTGYGSYEQYF.